This TCR beta chain stems from a study of cytomegalovirus exposure and HLA in healthy donors. Study conclusions and caveats: Across HLA loci, a later analysis found differing TCR association rates, with DRB1 most and HLA-C fewest. Sequencing likely generated an artifact that appeared as a cluster of highly shared sequence variants.

On this clone itself: Its antigen is still unknown.

This CDR3 has 15 residues. Germline V CDR1 and CDR2: MNHNS, SASEGT. PCR amplification relied on 60 Vbeta primers (plus 13 Jbeta primers). This table comes from immunoSEQ multiplex PCR, and its TCRdb copy is limited to in-frame clones, with some not included. Of 110,000 to 150,000 clones in the sample, 75% to 85% were seen once. Sequencing used PBMCs. This sequence originates from a woman between 18 and 30 years old in good health and CMV-seropositive. This chain links TRBV6-1 with TRBJ2-5; 8 bases are a match to TRBD1. The J call is doubtful: the DNA matches TRBJ2-7 better. CDR3 in DNA: TGTGCCAGCAGTATGACAGGGGACTCGACCTACGAGCAGTACTTC. It is translated as CASSMTGDSTYEQYF.